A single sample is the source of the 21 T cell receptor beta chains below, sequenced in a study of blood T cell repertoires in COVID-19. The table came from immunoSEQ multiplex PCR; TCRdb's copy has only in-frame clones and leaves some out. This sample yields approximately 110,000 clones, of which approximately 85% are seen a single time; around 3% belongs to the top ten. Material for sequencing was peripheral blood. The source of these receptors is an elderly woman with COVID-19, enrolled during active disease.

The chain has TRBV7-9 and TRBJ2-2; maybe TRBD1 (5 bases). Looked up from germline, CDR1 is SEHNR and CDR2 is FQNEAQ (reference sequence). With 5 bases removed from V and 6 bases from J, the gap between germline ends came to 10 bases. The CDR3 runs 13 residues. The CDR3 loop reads CASSRAGSGELFF. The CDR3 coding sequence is TGTGCCAGCAGCCGTGCAGGGTCCGGGGAGCTGTTTTTT.

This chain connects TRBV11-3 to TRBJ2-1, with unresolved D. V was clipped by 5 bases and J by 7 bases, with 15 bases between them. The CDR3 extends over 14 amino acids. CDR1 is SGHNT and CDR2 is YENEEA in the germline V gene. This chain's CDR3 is CASSVSLFGNEQFF. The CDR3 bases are TGTGCCAGCAGCGTTAGTCTCTTCGGGAATGAGCAGTTCTTC.

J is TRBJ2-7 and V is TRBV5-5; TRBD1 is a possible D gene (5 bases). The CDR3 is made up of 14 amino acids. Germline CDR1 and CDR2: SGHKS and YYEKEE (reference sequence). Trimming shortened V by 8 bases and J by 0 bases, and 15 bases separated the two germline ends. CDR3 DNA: TGTGCCAGTTCCAGGGAATTTAGCTCCTACGAGCAGTACTTC. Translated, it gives CASSREFSSYEQYF.

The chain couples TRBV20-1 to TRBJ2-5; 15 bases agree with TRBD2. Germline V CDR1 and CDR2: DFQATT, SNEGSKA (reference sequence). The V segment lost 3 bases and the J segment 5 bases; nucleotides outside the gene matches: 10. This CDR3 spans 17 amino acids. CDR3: CSASIGLAGGLGETQYF. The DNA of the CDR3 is TGCAGTGCTAGTATAGGACTAGCGGGAGGGTTGGGGGAGACCCAGTACTTC.

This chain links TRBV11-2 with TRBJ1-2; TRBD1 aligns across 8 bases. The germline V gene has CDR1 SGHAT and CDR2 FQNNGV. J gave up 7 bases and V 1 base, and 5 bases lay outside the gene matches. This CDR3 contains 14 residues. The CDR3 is CASSLVRGPSGYTF. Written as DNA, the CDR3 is TGTGCCAGCAGCTTAGTCAGGGGGCCCAGTGGCTACACCTTC.

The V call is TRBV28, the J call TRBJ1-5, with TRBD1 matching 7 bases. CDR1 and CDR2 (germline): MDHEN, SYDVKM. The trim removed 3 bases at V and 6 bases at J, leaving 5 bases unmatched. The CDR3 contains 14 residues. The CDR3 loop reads CASSFSTGTQPQHF. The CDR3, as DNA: TGTGCCAGCAGTTTTTCGACAGGGACTCAGCCCCAGCATTTT.

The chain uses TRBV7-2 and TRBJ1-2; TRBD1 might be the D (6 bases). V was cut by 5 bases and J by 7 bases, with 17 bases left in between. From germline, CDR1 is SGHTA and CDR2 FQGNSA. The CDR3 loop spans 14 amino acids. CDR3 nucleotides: TGTGCCAGCAGCCTCGAGGGGGTATTTGGTGGCTACACCTTC. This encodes CASSLEGVFGGYTF. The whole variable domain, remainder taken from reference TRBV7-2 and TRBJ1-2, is GAGVSQSPSNKVTEKGKDVELRCDPISGHTALYWYRQSLGQGLEFLIYFQGNSAPDKSGLPSDRFSAERTGGSVSTLTIQRTQQEDSAVYLCASSLEGVFGGYTFGSGTRLTVV.

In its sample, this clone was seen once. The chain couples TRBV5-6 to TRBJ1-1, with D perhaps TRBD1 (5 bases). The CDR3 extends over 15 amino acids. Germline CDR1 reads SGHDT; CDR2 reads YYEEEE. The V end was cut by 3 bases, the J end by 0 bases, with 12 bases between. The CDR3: CASSSVGGMNTEAFF. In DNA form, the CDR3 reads TGTGCCAGCAGCTCAGTGGGGGGTATGAACACTGAAGCTTTCTTT.

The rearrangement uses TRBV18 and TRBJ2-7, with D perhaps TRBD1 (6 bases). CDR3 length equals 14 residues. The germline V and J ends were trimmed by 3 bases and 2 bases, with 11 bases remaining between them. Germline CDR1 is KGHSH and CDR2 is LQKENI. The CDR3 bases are TGTGCCAGCTCACCGTCGGGACAAGCCTACGAGCAGTACTTC. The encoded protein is CASSPSGQAYEQYF.

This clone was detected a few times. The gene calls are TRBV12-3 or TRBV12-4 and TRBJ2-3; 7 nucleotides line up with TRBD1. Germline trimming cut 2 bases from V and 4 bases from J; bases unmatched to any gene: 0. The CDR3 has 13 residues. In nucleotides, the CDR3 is TGTGCCAGCAGTTTACAGGGGGCAGATACGCAGTATTTT. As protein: CASSLQGADTQYF.

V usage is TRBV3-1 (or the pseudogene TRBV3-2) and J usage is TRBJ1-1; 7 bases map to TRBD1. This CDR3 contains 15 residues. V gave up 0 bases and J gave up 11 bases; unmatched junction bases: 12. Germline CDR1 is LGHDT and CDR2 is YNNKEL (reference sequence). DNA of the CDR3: TGTGCCAGCAGCCAAGATCCCGGACAGGTCGGTCCCGCTTTCTTT. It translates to CASSQDPGQVGPAFF.

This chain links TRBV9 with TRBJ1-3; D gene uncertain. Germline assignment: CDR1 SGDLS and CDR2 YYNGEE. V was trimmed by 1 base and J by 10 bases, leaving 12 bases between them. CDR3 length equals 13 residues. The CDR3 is CASSVIGSGTIYF. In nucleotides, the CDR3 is TGTGCCAGCAGCGTAATAGGGAGTGGGACCATATATTTT.

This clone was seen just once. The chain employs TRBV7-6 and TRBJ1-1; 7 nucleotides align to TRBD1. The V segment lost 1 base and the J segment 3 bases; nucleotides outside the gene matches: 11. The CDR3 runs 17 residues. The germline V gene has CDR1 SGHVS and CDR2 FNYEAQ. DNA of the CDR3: TGTGCCAGCAGCTTAGACCAAGGGGACAGTGGGTACACTGAAGCTTTCTTT. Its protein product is CASSLDQGDSGYTEAFF. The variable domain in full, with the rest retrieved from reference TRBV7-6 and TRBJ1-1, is GAGVSQSPRYKVTKRGQDVALRCDPISGHVSLYWYRQALGQGPEFLTYFNYEAQQDKSGLPNDRFSAERPEGSISTLTIQRTEQRDSAMYRCASSLDQGDSGYTEAFFGQGTRLTVV.

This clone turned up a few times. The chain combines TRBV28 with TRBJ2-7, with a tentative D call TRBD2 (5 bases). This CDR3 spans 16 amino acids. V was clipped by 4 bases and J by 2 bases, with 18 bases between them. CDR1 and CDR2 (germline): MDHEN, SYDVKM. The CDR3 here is CASSSPGRTGTYEQYF. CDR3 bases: TGTGCCAGCAGTTCCCCGGGCCGCACGGGGACCTACGAGCAGTACTTC.

The CDR3 nucleotides read TGCGCCAGCAGCCAGGCAGGGTCGCCCCAGCATTTT. It encodes CASSQAGSPQHF. V and J are TRBV4-1 and TRBJ1-5; perhaps TRBD1 as D (5 bases). Trimming took 3 bases from V and 9 from J, leaving 9 bases between them. CDR3 length: 12 amino acids. Germline-derived CDR1 and CDR2 are MGHRA and YSYEKL.

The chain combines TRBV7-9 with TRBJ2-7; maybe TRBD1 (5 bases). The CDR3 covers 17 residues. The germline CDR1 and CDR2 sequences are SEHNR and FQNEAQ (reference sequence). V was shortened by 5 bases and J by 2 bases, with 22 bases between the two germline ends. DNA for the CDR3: TGTGCCAGCAGCCCAAGTGGAGTAGGCAGGGTGCCCTACGAGCAGTACTTC. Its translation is CASSPSGVGRVPYEQYF.

The CDR3 DNA sequence: TGTGCCAGCAGTGAAGCGCTTCAGGGCTACGAGCAGTACTTC. This translates into CASSEALQGYEQYF. The chain links TRBV2 to TRBJ2-7; the D gene is possibly TRBD1 (5 bases). The V end was cut by 0 bases, the J end by 3 bases, with 9 bases between. The CDR3 totals 14 residues. CDR1 is SNHLY and CDR2 is FYNNEI in the germline V gene.

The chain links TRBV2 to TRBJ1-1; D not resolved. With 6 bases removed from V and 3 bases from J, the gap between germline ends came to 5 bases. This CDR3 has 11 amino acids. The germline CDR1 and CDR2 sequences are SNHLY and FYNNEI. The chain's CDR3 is CASSTDTEAFF. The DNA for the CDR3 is TGTGCCAGCAGCACAGACACTGAAGCTTTCTTT.

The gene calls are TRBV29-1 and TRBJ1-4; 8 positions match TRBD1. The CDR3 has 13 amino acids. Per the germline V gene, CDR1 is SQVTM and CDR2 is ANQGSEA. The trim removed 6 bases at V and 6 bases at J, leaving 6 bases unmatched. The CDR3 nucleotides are TGCAGCGTCGGACAGGGTGATTATGAAAAACTGTTTTTT. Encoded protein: CSVGQGDYEKLFF.

Here the CDR3 reads CASSQGTSGTYEQYF. CDR3 sequence (DNA): TGCGCCAGCAGCCAAGGTACTAGCGGGACCTACGAGCAGTACTTC. This chain uses TRBV4-3 with TRBJ2-7; 10 positions match TRBD2. Germline V CDR1 and CDR2: LGHNA, YSLEER. With V trimmed by 1 base and J by 2 bases, 2 bases remained unmatched. This CDR3 comprises 15 residues.

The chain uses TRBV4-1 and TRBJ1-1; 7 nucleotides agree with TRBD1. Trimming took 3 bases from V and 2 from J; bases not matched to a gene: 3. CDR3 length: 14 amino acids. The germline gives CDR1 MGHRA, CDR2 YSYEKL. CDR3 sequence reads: CASSQGTVNTEAFF. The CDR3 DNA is TGCGCCAGCAGCCAGGGGACAGTAAACACTGAAGCTTTCTTT.